A single sample gave rise to the 5 T cell receptor beta chains below, sequenced in a study of OX40 agonist ivuxolimab in advanced cancers. Profiling relied on immunoSEQ multiplex PCR, and the TCRdb table lists in-frame clones only, not all of them. The data hold fewer than 75,000 clones, with approximately 80% observed a single time. The specimen comprised CD4+ or CD8+ T cells sorted from blood, sampled in a trial of the OX40 agonist ivuxolimab. All receptors derive from an adult with an advanced solid tumor such as melanoma, head and neck, liver or kidney cancer.

The rearrangement links TRBV5-5 to TRBJ1-5; no firm D call. The CDR3 is 15 amino acids. The ends were cut back, 2 bases at V and 0 bases at J, with 9 bases in the middle. CDR1 is SGHKS and CDR2 is YYEKEE in the germline V gene (reference sequence). Here the CDR3 reads CASSFTAYSNQPQHF. For the CDR3, the DNA is TGTGCCAGCAGCTTTACAGCCTATAGCAATCAGCCCCAGCATTTT.

The rearrangement joins TRBV7-6 to TRBJ2-1; 8 nucleotides agree with TRBD1. The V segment lost 5 bases and the J segment 9 bases; nucleotides outside the gene matches: 12. This CDR3 spans 15 amino acids. From germline, CDR1 is SGHVS and CDR2 FNYEAQ. The CDR3 loop is CASSPHRGTQSEQFF. Written as DNA, the CDR3 is TGTGCCAGCAGCCCCCACAGGGGGACCCAGAGTGAGCAGTTCTTC.

This clone has only a few counts. The rearrangement uses TRBV7-2 and TRBJ2-7, with 7 bases identical to TRBD2. The CDR3 consists of 15 residues. J gave up 2 bases and V 3 bases, and 7 bases lay outside the gene matches. Germline V gene sequence: CDR1 SGHTA, CDR2 FQGNSA. CDR3: CASSLEPGGTYEQYF. For the CDR3, the DNA is TGTGCCAGCAGCTTGGAACCGGGGGGAACCTACGAGCAGTACTTC. The whole variable domain, filled in from reference TRBV7-2 and TRBJ2-7, reads GAGVSQSPSNKVTEKGKDVELRCDPISGHTALYWYRQSLGQGLEFLIYFQGNSAPDKSGLPSDRFSAERTGGSVSTLTIQRTQQEDSAVYLCASSLEPGGTYEQYFGPGTRLTVT.

This chain connects TRBV6-1 to TRBJ1-2, with 9 bases that match TRBD1. Germline CDR1 MNHNS, CDR2 SASEGT. The CDR3 covers 14 residues. Germline trimming cut 5 bases from V and 3 bases from J; bases unmatched to any gene: 4. The CDR3 bases are TGTGCCAGCAGTCGACAGGGGGTCTACTATGGCTACACCTTC. The encoded protein is CASSRQGVYYGYTF.

The gene calls are TRBV7-6 and TRBJ1-3, with TRBD1 identical over 8 bases. CDR1 and CDR2 (germline): SGHVS, FNYEAQ. The CDR3 covers 16 residues. V gave up 3 bases and J gave up 2 bases; unmatched junction bases: 6. CDR3 protein: CASSLDRVSAGNTIYF. CDR3 nucleotide sequence: TGTGCCAGCAGCTTGGACAGGGTATCGGCTGGAAACACCATATATTTT.